Listed below are T cell receptor beta chains from one sample, sequenced in a study of cytomegalovirus exposure and HLA in healthy donors. Method: immunoSEQ multiplex PCR; TCRdb's copy keeps in-frame clones and lacks some. The sample contains 110,000 to 150,000 clones, over 60% of which appear only once. Sequencing was carried out using PBMCs. Receptors were obtained from a female donor in good health and CMV-seronegative. Both conserved end residues are part of each CDR3. A D gene is named only where the DNA matches it firmly. Only some rows state a clone size, as once, few, many or a class for expanded clones.

abundance,d_gene,v_gene,j_gene,CDR3aa,CDR3nt
NA,TRBD2,TRBV5-1,TRBJ2-7,CASSLGNSGRAGGEQYF,TGCGCCAGCAGCTTGGGGAACAGCGGGAGGGCCGGAGGAGAGCAGTACTTC
NA,NA,TRBV6-1,TRBJ2-3,CASSAYTDTQYF,TGTGCCAGCAGTGCTTACACAGATACGCAGTATTTT
NA,TRBD2,TRBV10-3,TRBJ2-1,CAIGLAVVNEQFF,TGTGCCATCGGACTAGCGGTGGTCAATGAGCAGTTCTTC
NA,NA,TRBV6-1,TRBJ2-1,CASSESVLEQFF,TGTGCCAGCAGTGAATCGGTACTAGAGCAGTTCTTC
NA,TRBD1,TRBV9,TRBJ2-2,CASSALQGVNTGELFF,TGTGCCAGCAGCGCCCTCCAGGGGGTGAACACCGGGGAGCTGTTTTTT
many,TRBD1,TRBV6-6,TRBJ2-7,CASSYRGQGSSYEQYF,TGTGCCAGCAGTTACCGCGGACAGGGATCCTCCTACGAGCAGTACTTC
NA,TRBD1,TRBV11-2,TRBJ1-6,CASSSRDRPNSPLHF,TGTGCCAGCAGCTCCCGGGACAGGCCAAATTCACCCCTCCACTTT
NA,TRBD1,TRBV5-1,TRBJ1-1,CASSLAAGGRNTEAFF,TGCGCCAGCAGCTTGGCGGCAGGGGGCAGGAACACTGAAGCTTTCTTT
NA,TRBD2,TRBV7-3,TRBJ2-1,CASSLGLAGGEQFF,TGTGCCAGCAGCTTAGGCCTAGCGGGAGGTGAGCAGTTCTTC
NA,NA,TRBV18,TRBJ2-1,CASSPPGGGAGNEQFF,TGTGCCAGCTCACCACCAGGAGGGGGGGCCGGCAATGAGCAGTTCTTC
NA,TRBD2,TRBV9,TRBJ2-2,CASSPTSGGTVRGELFF,TGTGCCAGCAGCCCCACTAGCGGGGGGACCGTGCGCGGGGAGCTGTTTTTT
NA,NA,TRBV9,TRBJ1-6,CASSSRPHGDSPLHF,TGTGCCAGCAGCTCCCGGCCCCACGGGGATTCACCCCTCCACTTT
NA,NA,TRBV5-6,TRBJ2-6,CASSPLQGTTGANVLTF,TGTGCCAGCAGCCCGCTGCAGGGGACTACTGGGGCCAACGTCCTGACTTTC
NA,TRBD2,TRBV5-1,TRBJ2-2,CASSDRTSGAGELFF,TGCGCCAGCAGCGACAGGACTAGCGGGGCCGGGGAGCTGTTTTTT
NA,NA,TRBV7-2,TRBJ2-3,CASRDSSTDTQYF,TGTGCCAGCAGGGACAGTAGCACAGATACGCAGTATTTT
NA,NA,TRBV5-4,TRBJ2-2,CASSLDPSGELFF,TGTGCCAGCAGCTTGGACCCCAGCGGGGAGCTGTTTTTT
NA,NA,TRBV4-1,TRBJ2-2,CASSQLTGMAGELFF,TGCGCCAGCAGCCAACTAACAGGGATGGCCGGGGAGCTGTTTTTT
NA,TRBD1,TRBV9,TRBJ1-1,CASSVGGQGVALADTEAFF,TGTGCCAGCAGCGTAGGGGGACAGGGGGTTGCCTTGGCGGACACTGAAGCTTTCTTT
NA,TRBD2,TRBV5-6,TRBJ2-7,CASSLGLAGTYEQYF,TGTGCCAGCAGCTTGGGGCTAGCGGGGACCTACGAGCAGTACTTC
NA,NA,TRBV19,TRBJ2-5,CASSMSGGQETQYF,TGTGCCAGTAGTATGTCCGGGGGACAAGAGACCCAGTACTTC
NA,NA,TRBV19,TRBJ1-3,CASSINVGPANTIYF,TGTGCCAGTAGTATAAATGTGGGGCCGGCAAACACCATATATTTT
few,TRBD2,TRBV2,TRBJ2-5,CASSDVGTSGSQYF,TGTGCCAGCAGTGATGTTGGGACTAGCGGATCCCAGTACTTC
NA,TRBD2,TRBV9,TRBJ2-7,CASSVGSSGSAYEQYF,TGTGCCAGCAGCGTAGGCTCTAGCGGTTCCGCCTACGAGCAGTACTTC
NA,TRBD1,TRBV6-5,TRBJ2-7,CASTRQAGGFNEQYF,TGTGCCAGCACCCGCCAGGCAGGGGGATTCAACGAGCAGTACTTC
once,NA,TRBV5-1,TRBJ2-3,CASSVGRGSTDTQYF,TGCGCCAGCAGCGTAGGACGGGGGAGCACAGATACGCAGTATTTT
NA,NA,TRBV19,TRBJ1-1,CASSTGQNTEAFF,TGTGCCAGTAGTACTGGACAGAACACTGAAGCTTTCTTT
NA,TRBD2,TRBV27,TRBJ2-7,CASYASGTSLYEQYF,TGTGCCAGCTACGCGTCCGGGACTAGTCTCTACGAGCAGTACTTC
once,NA,TRBV5-6,TRBJ1-5,CASSRLGRESNQPQHF,TGTGCCAGCAGCCGCTTGGGTAGGGAGTCCAATCAGCCCCAGCATTTT